This TCR beta chain emerged from a study of CD8 T cells in ankylosing spondylitis. General observations from the study: Within peripheral blood, clones linked to disease were CD8+ and relatively rare. Reactive arthritis synovial fluid and blood were previously reported to contain some motif variants. Within ankylosing spondylitis blood, a TCR beta motif made up of eight highly homologous variants appeared to be characteristic. Clones linked to disease were reported to show significant enrichment in matched ankylosing spondylitis synovial fluid.

In TCRdb, the 5' RACE reads were re-called with MiXCR into one record per CDR3 protein. The sample shows 350,000 to 400,000 distinct CDR3 sequences, roughly 20% of them seen only once. As concerns this clonotype: Its target is unknown.

The CDR3 covers 22 residues. Per germline, CDR1 LGHNA and CDR2 YNFKEQ. V was pared by 4 bases and J by 0 bases, with 17 bases of the junction left unmatched. The TCR originated in a male donor with ankylosing spondylitis or in good health (not recorded which). Sequencing was done on a sample of blood, either unsorted or a sorted T cell fraction (not recorded which). The chain links TRBV4-2 to TRBJ2-1, with TRBD2 matching over 14 bases. CDR3 coding DNA: TGTGCCAGCAGCCCTCCTTTCCAGGCCGGGACTAGCGGGGGACACTCCTACAATGAGCAGTTCTTC. Amino acid sequence: CASSPPFQAGTSGGHSYNEQFF.